The 23 T cell receptor beta chains below all came from one sample that was sequenced in a study of shared clonotypes between healthy human individuals. The assay was immunoSEQ multiplex PCR, and TCRdb's table has in-frame clones only and misses some. This repertoire shows roughly 760,000 clones, approximately 79% found once; its top ten account for 1.5% to 2%. The sequenced sample consisted of memory CD4+ T cells sorted from blood. Subset noted: CD45RA-negative fraction. The receptors were sampled from a woman in her twenties or thirties in good health.

This clone was seen more than once but under ten times. CDR3 protein: CASSDAAGPGASYGYTF. The CDR3, as DNA: TGTGCCAGCAGTGATGCGGCGGGCCCGGGGGCGAGCTATGGCTACACCTTC. The gene calls are TRBV2 and TRBJ1-2, with D perhaps TRBD1 (6 bases). The CDR3 consists of 17 residues. CDR1 and CDR2 from the germline V gene are SNHLY and FYNNEI. V lost 3 bases and J 4 bases, leaving 21 bases between the germline ends.

The chain employs TRBV5-1 and TRBJ2-5, with a weak D call TRBD1 (6 bases). CDR3 size: 15 residues. The V end was cut by 0 bases, the J end by 5 bases, with 14 bases between. Germline values: CDR1 SGHRS, CDR2 YFSETQ. The CDR3 reads CASSLAGQGLETQYF. As DNA, the CDR3 is TGCGCCAGCAGCTTGGCCGGTCAGGGGTTGGAGACCCAGTACTTC.

The chain has TRBV5-6 and TRBJ1-5; TRBD1 might be the D (5 bases). V lost 3 bases to trimming and J lost 4 bases, with 11 bases between them. This CDR3 region has 14 residues. CDR1 is SGHDT and CDR2 is YYEEEE in the germline V gene. CDR3: CASSSYRTNQPQHF. DNA of the CDR3: TGTGCCAGCAGCTCCTACAGGACAAATCAGCCCCAGCATTTT.

This chain uses TRBV11-3 with TRBJ2-1; 11 bases line up with TRBD2. Germline lookup yields CDR1 SGHNT and CDR2 YENEEA. The CDR3 is 16 residues long. V trimming: 4 bases; J trimming: 0 bases; junction bases outside the gene matches: 2. CDR3 coding DNA: TGTGCCAGCAGCTCTAGCGGGAGGAGCTCCTACAATGAGCAGTTCTTC. This encodes CASSSSGRSSYNEQFF. The full variable domain, rest sourced from reference TRBV11-3 and TRBJ2-1, is EAGVVQSPRYKIIEKKQPVAFWCNPISGHNTLYWYLQNLGQGPELLIRYENEEAVDDSQLPKDRFSAERLKGVDSTLKIQPAELGDSAVYLCASSSSGRSSYNEQFFGPGTRLTVL.

The chain carries TRBV4-1 and TRBJ2-1; 13 bases match TRBD2. Trimming removed 0 bases from V and 8 bases from J; junction bases left unmatched: 4. The CDR3 length is 16 residues. CDR1 is MGHRA and CDR2 is YSYEKL in the germline V gene. The CDR3 coding sequence is TGCGCCAGCAGCCAAGAACTAGCGGGAGGGAGACATGAGCAGTTCTTC. Its translation is CASSQELAGGRHEQFF.

This sequence joins TRBV11-2 and TRBJ1-2, with 8 bases matching TRBD1. The CDR3 runs to 13 residues. V was pared by 3 bases and J by 8 bases, with 5 bases of the junction left unmatched. CDR1 and CDR2 (germline): SGHAT, FQNNGV. The CDR3 nucleotides are TGTGCCAGCAGCTTGGGGACAGGTGCCGGCTACACCTTC. It is translated as CASSLGTGAGYTF.

This rearrangement joins TRBV29-1 to TRBJ1-1; D unresolved. Germline lookup yields CDR1 SQVTM and CDR2 ANQGSEA. V lost 6 bases to trimming and J lost 3 bases, with 5 bases between them. The CDR3 consists of 10 residues. This chain's CDR3 is CSVEHTEAFF. As DNA, the CDR3 is TGCAGCGTGGAACACACTGAAGCTTTCTTT. The variable domain in full, completed from reference TRBV29-1 and TRBJ1-1, reads SAVISQKPSRDICQRGTSLTIQCQVDSQVTMMFWYRQQPGQSLTLIATANQGSEATYESGFVIDKFPISRPNLTFSTLTVSNMSPEDSSIYLCSVEHTEAFFGQGTRLTVV.

The chain joins TRBV28 to TRBJ2-7, with D possibly TRBD1 on 6 matching bases. CDR1 is MDHEN, CDR2 SYDVKM, per germline. Trimming pared 4 bases from V and 2 bases from J, leaving 15 bases between. CDR3 size: 15 residues. CDR3 region: CASSSSGHKTYEQYF. CDR3 nucleotides: TGTGCCAGCAGTTCCTCGGGACATAAGACCTACGAGCAGTACTTC.

The chain carries TRBV7-9 and TRBJ2-4, with D uncertain. Germline V gene sequence: CDR1 SEHNR, CDR2 FQNEAQ (reference sequence). The CDR3 length is 16 residues. V gave up 1 base and J gave up 0 bases, with 10 bases separating them. The CDR3 reads CASSLGRGVAKNIQYF. As DNA, the CDR3 is TGTGCCAGCAGCTTAGGTCGAGGAGTAGCCAAAAACATTCAGTACTTC.

The chain links TRBV28 to TRBJ2-3, with a tentative D call TRBD2 (6 bases). V lost 9 bases to trimming and J lost 8 bases, with 24 bases between them. The germline V gene encodes CDR1 MDHEN and CDR2 SYDVKM. The length of the CDR3 is 15 residues. The CDR3 region is CASHDSGTSLGTQYF. The CDR3 region has the DNA TGTGCCAGTCATGATTCCGGGACTTCGCTGGGTACGCAGTATTTT. The complete variable domain, with remaining parts taken from reference TRBV28 and TRBJ2-3, reads DVKVTQSSRYLVKRTGEKVFLECVQDMDHENMFWYRQDPGLGLRLIYFSYDVKMKEKGDIPEGYSVSREKKERFSLILESASTNQTSMYLCASHDSGTSLGTQYFGPGTRLTVL.

Regarding this clone: Other DNA sequences within the sample encode an identical CDR3. V gene TRBV29-1 combines with J gene TRBJ2-5; possibly TRBD2 for D (5 bases). Germline values: CDR1 SQVTM, CDR2 ANQGSEA. The germline V and J ends were trimmed by 3 bases and 5 bases, with 10 bases remaining between them. The CDR3 covers 12 residues. The CDR3 DNA follows: TGCAGCGTTGAGGGGAGTGGGGAGACCCAGTACTTC. Protein product: CSVEGSGETQYF.

This chain joins TRBV5-1 and TRBJ2-1, with 8 bases lining up with TRBD2. CDR1 is SGHRS, CDR2 YFSETQ, per germline. V trimming: 0 bases; J trimming: 0 bases; junction bases outside the gene matches: 8. The CDR3 sequence is 18 residues long. CDR3 residues: CASSLAPRGGSSYNEQFF. In DNA, the CDR3 is TGCGCCAGCAGCTTGGCCCCCCGGGGGGGGAGCTCCTACAATGAGCAGTTCTTC.

V is TRBV10-1 and J is TRBJ2-2; the match to TRBD1 covers 11 bases. Germline V gene lookup returns CDR1 WNHNN and CDR2 SYGVQD (reference sequence). Losses at the gene ends were 7 bases for V and 4 bases for J; bases not matched to a gene: 11. This CDR3 has 17 amino acids. CDR3 region: CASTSPSGQGATGELFF. The CDR3 bases are TGCGCCAGCACATCCCCGTCAGGACAGGGGGCCACCGGGGAGCTGTTTTTT.

The V call is TRBV27, the J call TRBJ2-7, with D possibly TRBD2 on 6 matching bases. The germline V and J ends were trimmed by 7 bases and 6 bases, with 28 bases remaining between them. The CDR3 runs 17 residues. Germline CDR1 and CDR2: MNHEY and SMNVEV (reference sequence). CDR3 residues: CASTFPELAGRIGEQYF. In nucleotides, the CDR3 is TGTGCCAGCACCTTCCCCGAACTCGCGGGACGGATAGGCGAGCAGTACTTC.

The chain carries TRBV28 and TRBJ2-7; 12 bases are a match to TRBD2. CDR1 is MDHEN, CDR2 SYDVKM, per germline. Trimming removed 3 bases from V and 4 bases from J; junction bases left unmatched: 10. This CDR3 has 17 residues. CDR3 DNA sequence: TGTGCCAGCAGTTTGCCCGCGCTAGCGGGAGGGTTATACGAGCAGTACTTC. This gives the protein CASSLPALAGGLYEQYF.

The CDR3 DNA sequence: TGTGCCAGCATGAAGGCAGGGGGTGGTGAAAAACTGTTTTTT. Amino acid sequence: CASMKAGGGEKLFF. This chain joins TRBV27 and TRBJ1-4, with 7 positions matching TRBD1. The V gene's germline CDR1 is MNHEY and CDR2 SMNVEV (reference sequence). There are 14 residues in the CDR3. The V and J ends lost 7 bases and 7 bases, in that order; junction bases with no gene match: 9.

The CDR3 region has the DNA TGTGCCAGCAGTGAAACCTATGGGGATCAGCCCCAGCATTTT. It specifies CASSETYGDQPQHF. The rearrangement links TRBV2 to TRBJ1-5, with D unclear. Germline V CDR1 and CDR2: SNHLY, FYNNEI. CDR3 length: 14 residues. With 2 bases removed from V and 5 bases from J, the gap between germline ends came to 10 bases.

CDR3: CASRTRQGAANQPQHF. Written as DNA, the CDR3 is TGTGCCAGCAGGACTCGACAGGGGGCGGCGAATCAGCCCCAGCATTTT. The chain employs TRBV28 and TRBJ1-5; 10 bases align to TRBD1. Germline loops: CDR1 MDHEN, CDR2 SYDVKM. Unmatched junction bases numbered 9, after V lost 6 bases and J lost 4 bases. The CDR3 has 16 residues.

At least ten counts were recorded for this clone. The rearrangement joins TRBV4-1 to TRBJ2-4; the match to TRBD1 covers 10 bases. J lost 0 bases, V lost 4 bases, and 9 bases had no gene match. The CDR3 has 18 amino acids. Germline loops: CDR1 MGHRA, CDR2 YSYEKL. The CDR3, as DNA: TGCGCCAGCAGCCCCGGACAGGGGGAGAATAGAGCCAAAAACATTCAGTACTTC. Its translation: CASSPGQGENRAKNIQYF.

Details on this clone: This CDR3 is also generated by other DNA sequences in the sample. This chain links TRBV19 with TRBJ1-5; 8 bases are shared with TRBD1. The length of the CDR3 is 13 residues. V was clipped by 5 bases and J by 6 bases; unmatched bases: 3. Germline-derived CDR1 and CDR2 are LNHDA and SQIVND (reference sequence). The CDR3 DNA follows: TGTGCCAGTAGTCAGGACAGGGTTCAGCCCCAGCATTTT. Residues: CASSQDRVQPQHF. Drawing the rest from reference TRBV19 and TRBJ1-5, the complete variable domain is DGGITQSPKYLFRKEGQNVTLSCEQNLNHDAMYWYRQDPGQGLRLIYYSQIVNDFQKGDIAEGYSVSREKKESFPLTVTSAQKNPTAFYLCASSQDRVQPQHFGDGTRLSIL.

V usage is TRBV7-2 and J usage is TRBJ1-2; 8 positions agree with TRBD1. V was clipped by 0 bases and J by 7 bases; unmatched bases: 7. The CDR3 contains 15 residues. The germline V gene encodes CDR1 SGHTA and CDR2 FQGNSA. In DNA, the CDR3 is TGTGCCAGCAGCTTAGCGGGACAGGTTCCGGTTGGCTACACCTTC. It translates to CASSLAGQVPVGYTF.

The V call is TRBV15, the J call TRBJ1-5; a possible D gene is TRBD1 (5 bases). Deletions cut 1 base from V and 7 bases from J, with 14 bases between. Germline V gives CDR1 LNHNV, CDR2 YYDKDF (reference sequence). This CDR3 is 15 amino acids long. CDR3 sequence reads: CATSRGGFSGQPQHF. The CDR3 DNA sequence: TGTGCCACCAGCAGAGGGGGCTTTTCGGGGCAGCCCCAGCATTTT. Full variable domain (rest looked up from reference TRBV15 and TRBJ1-5): DAMVIQNPRYQVTQFGKPVTLSCSQTLNHNVMYWYQQKSSQAPKLLFHYYDKDFNNEADTPDNFQSRRPNTSFCFLDIRSPGLGDTAMYLCATSRGGFSGQPQHFGDGTRLSIL.

This clone showed up just a few times. The rearrangement joins TRBV5-1 to TRBJ2-2; 7 nucleotides agree with TRBD2. CDR1 and CDR2 (germline): SGHRS, YFSETQ. With V trimmed by 6 bases and J by 5 bases, 13 bases remained unmatched. The CDR3 loop spans 16 amino acids. The CDR3 reads CASNPGDYRGTGELFF. The DNA of the CDR3 is TGCGCCAGCAACCCCGGGGACTATCGGGGGACCGGGGAGCTGTTTTTT.